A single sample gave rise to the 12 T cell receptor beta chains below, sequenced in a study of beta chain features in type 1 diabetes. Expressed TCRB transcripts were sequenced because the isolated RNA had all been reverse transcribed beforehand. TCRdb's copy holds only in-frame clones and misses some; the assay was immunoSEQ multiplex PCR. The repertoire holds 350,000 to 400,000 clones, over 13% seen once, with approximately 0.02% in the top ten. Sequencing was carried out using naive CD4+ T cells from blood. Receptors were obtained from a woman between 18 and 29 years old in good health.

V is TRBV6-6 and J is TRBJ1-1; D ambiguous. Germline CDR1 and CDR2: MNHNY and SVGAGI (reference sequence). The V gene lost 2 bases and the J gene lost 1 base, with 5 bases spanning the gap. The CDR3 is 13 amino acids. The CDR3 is CASSYTANTEAFF. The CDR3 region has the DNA TGTGCCAGCAGTTACACAGCGAACACTGAAGCTTTCTTT.

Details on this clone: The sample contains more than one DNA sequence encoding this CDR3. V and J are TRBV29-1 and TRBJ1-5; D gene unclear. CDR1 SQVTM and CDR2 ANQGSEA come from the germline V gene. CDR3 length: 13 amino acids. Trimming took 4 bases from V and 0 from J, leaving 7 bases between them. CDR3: CSVAENSNQPQHF. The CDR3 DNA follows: TGCAGCGTTGCGGAGAATAGCAATCAGCCCCAGCATTTT.

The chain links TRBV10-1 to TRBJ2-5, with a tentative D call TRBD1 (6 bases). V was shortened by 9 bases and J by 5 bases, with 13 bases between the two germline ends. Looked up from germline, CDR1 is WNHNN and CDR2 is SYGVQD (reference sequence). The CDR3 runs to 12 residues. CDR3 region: CASRGTGETQYF. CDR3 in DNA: TGCGCCAGTAGGGGAACAGGGGAGACCCAGTACTTC.

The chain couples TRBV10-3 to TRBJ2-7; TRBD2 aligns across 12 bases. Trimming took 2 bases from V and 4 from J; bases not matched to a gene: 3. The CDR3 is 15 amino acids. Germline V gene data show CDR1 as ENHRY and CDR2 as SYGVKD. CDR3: CAISEPLAGGYEQYF. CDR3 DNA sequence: TGTGCCATCAGTGAGCCCCTAGCGGGAGGGTACGAGCAGTACTTC.

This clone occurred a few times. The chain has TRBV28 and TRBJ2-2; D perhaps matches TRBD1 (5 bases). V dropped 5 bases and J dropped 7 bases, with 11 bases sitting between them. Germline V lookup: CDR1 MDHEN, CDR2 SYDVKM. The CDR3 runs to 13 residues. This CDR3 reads CASSRTRNGELFF. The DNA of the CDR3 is TGTGCCAGCAGTCGGACACGAAACGGGGAGCTGTTTTTT.

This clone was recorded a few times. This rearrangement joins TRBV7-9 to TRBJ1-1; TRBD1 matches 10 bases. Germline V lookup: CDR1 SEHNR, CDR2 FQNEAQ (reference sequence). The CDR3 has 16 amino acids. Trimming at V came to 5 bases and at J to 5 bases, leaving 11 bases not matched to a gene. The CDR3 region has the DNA TGTGCCAGCAGCCCTCTTACCGGGACAGGGGCTACTGAAGCTTTCTTT. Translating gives CASSPLTGTGATEAFF.

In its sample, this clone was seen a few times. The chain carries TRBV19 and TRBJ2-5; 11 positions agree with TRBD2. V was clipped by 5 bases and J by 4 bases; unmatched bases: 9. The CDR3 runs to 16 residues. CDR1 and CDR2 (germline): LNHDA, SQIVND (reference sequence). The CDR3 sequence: CASSPGTSGRGETQYF. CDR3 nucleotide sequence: TGTGCCAGTAGTCCCGGGACTAGCGGTCGCGGAGAGACCCAGTACTTC.

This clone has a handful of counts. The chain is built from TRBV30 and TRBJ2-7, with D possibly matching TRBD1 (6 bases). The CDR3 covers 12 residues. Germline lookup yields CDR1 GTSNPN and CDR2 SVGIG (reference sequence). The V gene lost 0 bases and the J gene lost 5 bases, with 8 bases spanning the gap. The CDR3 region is CAWSVQGNEQYF. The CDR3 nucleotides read TGTGCCTGGAGTGTTCAGGGGAACGAGCAGTACTTC.

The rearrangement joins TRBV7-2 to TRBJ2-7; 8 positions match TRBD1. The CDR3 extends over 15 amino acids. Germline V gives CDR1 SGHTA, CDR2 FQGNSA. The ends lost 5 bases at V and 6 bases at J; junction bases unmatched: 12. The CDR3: CASSGRRQGWSEQYF. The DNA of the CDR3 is TGTGCCAGCAGCGGTCGCAGACAGGGGTGGAGCGAGCAGTACTTC.

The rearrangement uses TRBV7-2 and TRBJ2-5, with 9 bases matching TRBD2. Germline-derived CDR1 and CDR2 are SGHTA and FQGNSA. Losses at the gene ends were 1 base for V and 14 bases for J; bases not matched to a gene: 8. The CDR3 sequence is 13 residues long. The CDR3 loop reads CASSLGSSGKTYF. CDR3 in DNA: TGTGCCAGCAGCTTAGGTTCTAGCGGGAAAACCTACTTC. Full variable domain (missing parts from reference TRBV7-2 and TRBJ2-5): GAGVSQSPSNKVTEKGKDVELRCDPISGHTALYWYRQSLGQGLEFLIYFQGNSAPDKSGLPSDRFSAERTGGSVSTLTIQRTQQEDSAVYLCASSLGSSGKTYFGPGTRLLVL.

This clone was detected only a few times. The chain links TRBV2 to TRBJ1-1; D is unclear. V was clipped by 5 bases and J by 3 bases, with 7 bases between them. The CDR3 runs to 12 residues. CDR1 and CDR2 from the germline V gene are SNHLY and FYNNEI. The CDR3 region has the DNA TGTGCCAGCAGTCCACTGGACACTGAAGCTTTCTTT. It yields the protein CASSPLDTEAFF.

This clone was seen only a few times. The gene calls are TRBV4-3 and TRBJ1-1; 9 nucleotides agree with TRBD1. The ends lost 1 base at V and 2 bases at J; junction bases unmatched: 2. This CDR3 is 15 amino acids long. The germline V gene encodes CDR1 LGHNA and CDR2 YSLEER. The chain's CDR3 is CASSQGDRVNTEAFF. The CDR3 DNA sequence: TGCGCCAGCAGCCAAGGGGACAGGGTTAACACTGAAGCTTTCTTT.